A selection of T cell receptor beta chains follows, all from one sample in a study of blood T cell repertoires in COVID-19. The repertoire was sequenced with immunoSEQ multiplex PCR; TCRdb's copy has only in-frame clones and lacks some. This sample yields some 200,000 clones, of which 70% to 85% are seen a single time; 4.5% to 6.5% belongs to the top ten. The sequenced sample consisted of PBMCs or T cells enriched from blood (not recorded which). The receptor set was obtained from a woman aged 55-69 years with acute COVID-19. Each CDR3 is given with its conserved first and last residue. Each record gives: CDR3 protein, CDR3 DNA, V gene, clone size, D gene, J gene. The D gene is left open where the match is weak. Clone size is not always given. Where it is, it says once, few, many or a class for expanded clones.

CDR3: CASSKSRDPNSGGYTF
DNA: TGTGCCAGCAGTAAGTCTCGAGACCCCAACTCGGGTGGCTACACCTTC
V: TRBV7-9
size: .
D: .
J: TRBJ1-2

CDR3: CATQGQAVDTIYF
DNA: TGTGCCACCCAGGGACAGGCGGTGGACACCATATATTTT
V: TRBV24-1
size: .
D: TRBD1
J: TRBJ1-3

CDR3: CASSQGNTGSAGNTIYF
DNA: TGCGCCAGCAGCCAAGGAAACACCGGGTCAGCCGGAAACACCATATATTTT
V: TRBV4-3
size: .
D: .
J: TRBJ1-3

CDR3: CASGLTDLAGVPDTQYF
DNA: TGTGCTAGTGGTTTGACTGATTTAGCGGGAGTCCCAGATACGCAGTATTTT
V: TRBV12-5
size: .
D: TRBD2
J: TRBJ2-3

CDR3: CATLDPGPPFPPDTGELFF
DNA: TGTGCCACCCTTGACCCTGGGCCCCCTTTTCCGCCGGACACCGGGGAGCTGTTTTTT
V: TRBV6-4
size: .
D: .
J: TRBJ2-2

CDR3: CASSQTRDRVSSPLHF
DNA: TGCGCCAGCAGCCAAACCCGGGACAGGGTTAGTTCACCCCTCCACTTT
V: TRBV4-1
size: .
D: TRBD1
J: TRBJ1-6

CDR3: CASRPSLSGNTIYF
DNA: TGCGCCAGCAGACCGAGTTTGTCCGGAAACACCATATATTTT
V: TRBV5-1
size: .
D: .
J: TRBJ1-3

CDR3: CASSQRLGGATEAFF
DNA: TGCGCCAGCAGCCAAAGATTAGGGGGGGCGACTGAAGCTTTCTTT
V: TRBV4-3
size: few
D: .
J: TRBJ1-1

CDR3: CASGESYEQYF
DNA: TGTGCCAGCGGGGAGTCCTACGAGCAGTACTTC
V: TRBV19
size: .
D: .
J: TRBJ2-7

CDR3: CASSFSKGSRGNTGELFF
DNA: TGTGCCAGCAGCTTCTCAAAGGGGAGCAGGGGCAACACCGGGGAGCTGTTTTTT
V: TRBV5-5
size: .
D: .
J: TRBJ2-2

CDR3: CASSRGAGDTQYF
DNA: TGTGCCAGCAGCCGGGGGGCAGGAGATACGCAGTATTTT
V: TRBV5-4
size: once
D: .
J: TRBJ2-3

CDR3: CASSSKRGGLTDTQYF
DNA: TGTGCCAGCAGCTCCAAGCGGGGGGGCCTCACAGATACGCAGTATTTT
V: TRBV5-4
size: few
D: TRBD2
J: TRBJ2-3

CDR3: CASSLFGQGGHNEQFF
DNA: TGTGCCAGCAGCTTATTTGGCCAGGGAGGGCACAATGAGCAGTTCTTC
V: TRBV11-2
size: few
D: TRBD2
J: TRBJ2-1

CDR3: CASSPRTSEYNEQFF
DNA: TGTGCCAGCTCACCACGAACTAGCGAGTACAATGAGCAGTTCTTC
V: TRBV18
size: .
D: TRBD2
J: TRBJ2-1

CDR3: CAWERGSRSLPSSYEQYF
DNA: TGTGCCTGGGAAAGGGGGTCAAGAAGCTTACCTAGCTCCTACGAGCAGTACTTC
V: TRBV30
size: once
D: .
J: TRBJ2-7

CDR3: CASSVDRLSGNTIYF
DNA: TGTGCCAGCAGCGTAGACAGGCTCTCTGGAAACACCATATATTTT
V: TRBV11-2
size: .
D: .
J: TRBJ1-3

CDR3: CASSQDGPMREKLFF
DNA: TGCGCCAGCAGCCAAGATGGCCCGATGAGGGAAAAACTGTTTTTT
V: TRBV4-3
size: .
D: .
J: TRBJ1-4

CDR3: CSASEGGKTQYF
DNA: TGCAGTGCTAGTGAGGGCGGGAAGACCCAGTACTTC
V: TRBV20-1
size: .
D: .
J: TRBJ2-5

CDR3: CASSLWQGGNSPLHF
DNA: TGTGCCAGCAGTTTATGGCAGGGAGGTAATTCACCCCTCCACTTT
V: TRBV28
size: .
D: .
J: TRBJ1-6

CDR3: CASSRGRGRGYGYTF
DNA: TGCGCCAGCAGCCGAGGCAGGGGGCGAGGGTATGGCTACACCTTC
V: TRBV4-1
size: .
D: TRBD1
J: TRBJ1-2

CDR3: CASSIAGGLNTGELFF
DNA: TGTGCCAGTAGTATAGCCGGGGGTTTGAACACCGGGGAGCTGTTTTTT
V: TRBV19
size: .
D: .
J: TRBJ2-2

CDR3: CASSQGYAGGPDGELFF
DNA: TGTGCCAGCAGCCAAGGGTATGCGGGAGGGCCTGACGGGGAGCTGTTTTTT
V: TRBV3-1/TRBV3-2
size: .
D: TRBD2
J: TRBJ2-2

CDR3: CASSERLAGGNTGELFF
DNA: TGTGCCAGCAGCGAACGACTAGCGGGGGGGAACACCGGGGAGCTGTTTTTT
V: TRBV9
size: .
D: TRBD2
J: TRBJ2-2

CDR3: CAVGGGVRAPLHF
DNA: TGTGCAGTCGGAGGTGGGGTTCGCGCACCCCTCCACTTT
V: TRBV19
size: .
D: .
J: TRBJ1-6

CDR3: CASSPLGTSGILEQFF
DNA: TGTGCCAGCAGCCCCCTCGGGACTAGCGGGATCTTAGAGCAGTTCTTC
V: TRBV9
size: .
D: TRBD2
J: TRBJ2-1

CDR3: CASRQGFQPQHF
DNA: TGTGCCAGCAGACAGGGGTTTCAGCCCCAGCATTTT
V: TRBV6-5
size: .
D: TRBD1
J: TRBJ1-5

CDR3: CASSTPGGAYNEQFF
DNA: TGCGCCAGCAGCACCCCGGGGGGGGCATACAATGAGCAGTTCTTC
V: TRBV5-1
size: .
D: TRBD2
J: TRBJ2-1

CDR3: CASSYSGGTYGYTF
DNA: TGTGCCAGCAGTTACTCGGGGGGGACCTATGGCTACACCTTC
V: TRBV6-5
size: once
D: .
J: TRBJ1-2

CDR3: CASSLGGPKIYTQYF
DNA: TGCGCCAGCAGCTTGGGGGGCCCCAAGATCTATACGCAGTATTTT
V: TRBV5-1
size: .
D: .
J: TRBJ2-3

CDR3: CASSLGTSGYNEQFF
DNA: TGCGCCAGCAGCCTGGGGACTAGCGGGTACAATGAGCAGTTCTTC
V: TRBV5-1
size: .
D: TRBD2
J: TRBJ2-1

CDR3: CASSFRLGGEPQHF
DNA: TGTGCCAGCAGCTTCCGGCTGGGAGGGGAGCCCCAGCATTTT
V: TRBV7-2
size: .
D: .
J: TRBJ1-5

CDR3: CASTTGTGVSQYF
DNA: TGTGCCAGCACGACCGGGACAGGGGTGTCGCAGTACTTC
V: TRBV6-5
size: .
D: TRBD1
J: TRBJ2-7

CDR3: CASSDPGSKRGTQYF
DNA: TGTGCCAGCAGTGATCCGGGATCAAAGCGGGGTACGCAGTATTTT
V: TRBV6-2/TRBV6-3
size: .
D: TRBD2
J: TRBJ2-3

CDR3: CASSWRQGTGPHQPQHF
DNA: TGTGCCAGCAGTTGGAGACAGGGAACAGGTCCCCATCAGCCCCAGCATTTT
V: TRBV6-2/TRBV6-3
size: .
D: TRBD1
J: TRBJ1-5

CDR3: CASSLTGMNTEAFF
DNA: TGTGCCAGCAGCTTAACAGGGATGAACACTGAAGCTTTCTTT
V: TRBV7-9
size: .
D: .
J: TRBJ1-1

CDR3: CASSVATGQGAYGYTF
DNA: TGTGCCAGCAGCGTAGCTACGGGACAGGGGGCCTATGGCTACACCTTC
V: TRBV9
size: few
D: TRBD1
J: TRBJ1-2

CDR3: CASSTDSAGDTQYF
DNA: TGCGCCAGCAGCACCGACAGCGCCGGGGATACGCAGTATTTT
V: TRBV5-1
size: .
D: .
J: TRBJ2-3

CDR3: CASSIRGEQFF
DNA: TGTGCCAGCAGCATAAGAGGTGAGCAGTTCTTC
V: TRBV7-2
size: .
D: .
J: TRBJ2-1

CDR3: CSPHSNLNTEAFF
DNA: TGCAGCCCCCACTCAAACTTGAACACTGAAGCTTTCTTT
V: TRBV29-1
size: .
D: .
J: TRBJ1-1

CDR3: CASSYTRLAGAEQYF
DNA: TGTGCCAGCAGTTACACCCGACTAGCGGGAGCAGAGCAGTACTTC
V: TRBV6-2/TRBV6-3
size: .
D: TRBD2
J: TRBJ2-7

CDR3: CASRGFPSYGYTF
DNA: TGTGCCAGCCGCGGGTTCCCCTCGTATGGCTACACCTTC
V: TRBV2
size: .
D: .
J: TRBJ1-2

CDR3: CATSEGAEGISTDTQYF
DNA: TGTGCCACCAGTGAGGGGGCTGAGGGGATTAGCACAGATACGCAGTATTTT
V: TRBV24-1
size: .
D: .
J: TRBJ2-3

CDR3: CASSQRGREWGTDTQYF
DNA: TGTGCCAGCAGCCAACGTGGGCGGGAGTGGGGCACAGATACGCAGTATTTT
V: TRBV3-1/TRBV3-2
size: .
D: TRBD2
J: TRBJ2-3

CDR3: CASSFYGTANTGELFF
DNA: TGTGCCAGCAGCTTTTACGGGACAGCTAACACCGGGGAGCTGTTTTTT
V: TRBV11-2
size: .
D: TRBD1
J: TRBJ2-2

CDR3: CSASRTGVTDTQYF
DNA: TGCAGTGCTAGTAGGACAGGGGTCACAGATACGCAGTATTTT
V: TRBV20-1
size: .
D: TRBD1
J: TRBJ2-3

CDR3: CASRGGVATNEKLFF
DNA: TGTGCCAGCAGGGGCGGGGTTGCAACTAATGAAAAACTGTTTTTT
V: TRBV6-5
size: .
D: .
J: TRBJ1-4